This T cell receptor (beta chain) derives from a study of CD8 T cells in Susac syndrome. Reverse transcription of about 0.5 to 1 ug RNA was carried out with random hexamers. TCRdb analysed the immunoSEQ multiplex PCR reads with MiXCR anew, one entry per CDR3 protein. Among over 80,000 distinct CDR3 sequences, approximately 92% were seen once, and the ten largest hold 0.3% to 0.4%. The germline gives CDR1 SGHDT, CDR2 YYEEEE. V dropped 5 bases and J dropped 6 bases, with 12 bases sitting between them. This CDR3 spans 12 amino acids. CD8+ and CD4+ T cells from blood underwent TCR beta sequencing. Specimen: CD8+ T cells from PBMCs. The chain recombines TRBV5-6 with TRBJ2-7; D remains ambiguous. This clonotype was sampled from a human donor in good health. In DNA form, the CDR3 reads TGTGCCAGCAGATTAGGAATCGGCGAGCAGTACTTC. Residues: CASRLGIGEQYF.